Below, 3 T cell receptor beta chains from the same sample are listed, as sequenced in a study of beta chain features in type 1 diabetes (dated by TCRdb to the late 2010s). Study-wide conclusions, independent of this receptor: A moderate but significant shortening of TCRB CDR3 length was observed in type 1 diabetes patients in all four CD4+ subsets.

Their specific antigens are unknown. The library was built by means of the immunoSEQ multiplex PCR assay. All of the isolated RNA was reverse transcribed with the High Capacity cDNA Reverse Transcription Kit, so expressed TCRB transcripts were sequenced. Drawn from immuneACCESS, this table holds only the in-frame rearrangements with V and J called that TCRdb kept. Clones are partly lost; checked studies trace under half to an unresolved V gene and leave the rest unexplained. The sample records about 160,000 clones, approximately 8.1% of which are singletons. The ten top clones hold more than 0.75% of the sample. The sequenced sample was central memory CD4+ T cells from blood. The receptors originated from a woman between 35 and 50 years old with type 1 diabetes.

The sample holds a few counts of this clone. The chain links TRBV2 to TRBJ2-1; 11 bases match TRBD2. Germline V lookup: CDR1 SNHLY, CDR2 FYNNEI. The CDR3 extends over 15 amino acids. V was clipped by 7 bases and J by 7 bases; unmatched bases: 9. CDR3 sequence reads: CASTNLAGGGNEQFF. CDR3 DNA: TGTGCCAGCACTAACCTAGCGGGAGGAGGGAATGAGCAGTTCTTC.

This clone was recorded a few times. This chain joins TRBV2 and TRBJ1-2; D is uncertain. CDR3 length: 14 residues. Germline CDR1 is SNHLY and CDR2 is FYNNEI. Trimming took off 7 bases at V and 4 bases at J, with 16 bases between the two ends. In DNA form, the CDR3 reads TGTGCCAGCAAGGTGGTCGCAGGAAGCTATGGCTACACCTTC. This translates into CASKVVAGSYGYTF.

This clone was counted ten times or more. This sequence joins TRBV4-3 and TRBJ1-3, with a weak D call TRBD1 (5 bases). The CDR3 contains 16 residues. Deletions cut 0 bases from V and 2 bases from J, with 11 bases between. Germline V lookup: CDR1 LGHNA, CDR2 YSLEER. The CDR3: CASSQDPGTAGNTIYF. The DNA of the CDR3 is TGCGCCAGCAGCCAAGATCCCGGGACTGCTGGAAACACCATATATTTT.